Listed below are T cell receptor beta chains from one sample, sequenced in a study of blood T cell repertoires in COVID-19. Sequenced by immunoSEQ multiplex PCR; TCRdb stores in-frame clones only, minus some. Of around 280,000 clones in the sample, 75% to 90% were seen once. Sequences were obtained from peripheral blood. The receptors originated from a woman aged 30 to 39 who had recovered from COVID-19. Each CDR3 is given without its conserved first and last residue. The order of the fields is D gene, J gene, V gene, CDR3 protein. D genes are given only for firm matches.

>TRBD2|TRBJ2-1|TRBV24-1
ATSDSGLAGVSYNEQF
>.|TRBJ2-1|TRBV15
ATSRDTGLTRGQF
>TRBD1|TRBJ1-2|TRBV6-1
ASSEFSQGAIYGYT
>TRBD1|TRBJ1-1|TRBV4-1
ASSWTGGTEAF
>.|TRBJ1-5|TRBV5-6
ASSPRGLNQPQH
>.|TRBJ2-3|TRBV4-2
ASSQSGVTSTDTQY
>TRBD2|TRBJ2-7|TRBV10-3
AISESTSGTYEQY
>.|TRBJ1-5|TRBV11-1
ASSLAENQPQH
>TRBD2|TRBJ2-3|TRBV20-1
SASVAGVVPTDTQY
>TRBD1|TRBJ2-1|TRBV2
ASSARTGGGDEQF
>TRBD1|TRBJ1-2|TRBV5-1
ASSLPQGQGDLLATYGYT
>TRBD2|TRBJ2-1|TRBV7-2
ASSLGGSGVQKEQF
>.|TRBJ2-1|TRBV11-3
ASSLDTGLPYNEQF